These T cell receptor beta chains were read from a single sample in a study of ipilimumab plus nivolumab after autologous stem cell transplantation. The method was immunoSEQ multiplex PCR; TCRdb's version includes in-frame clones alone and lacks a portion of them. The sample contains 84,000 or so clones, 83% of which appear only once. The sample was PBMCs, taken in a trial of ipilimumab plus nivolumab as post-transplant consolidation. These receptors all come from a male donor with diffuse large B-cell lymphoma. Each CDR3 is given with its conserved first and last residue. Fields, in order: V gene, J gene, CDR3 length, CDR3 protein.

V gene: TRBV2; J gene: TRBJ2-3; CDR3 length: 14; CDR3 protein: CASSVVRDPDTQYF
V gene: TRBV7-2; J gene: TRBJ2-7; CDR3 length: 14; CDR3 protein: CASALGYYSYEQYF
V gene: TRBV5-4; J gene: TRBJ1-1; CDR3 length: 15; CDR3 protein: CASSSMTGGKTEAFF
V gene: TRBV4-1; J gene: TRBJ1-4; CDR3 length: 16; CDR3 protein: CASSQDPGTRAEKLFF
V gene: TRBV6-5; J gene: TRBJ1-1; CDR3 length: 13; CDR3 protein: CASSTGGNTEAFF
V gene: TRBV2; J gene: TRBJ1-5; CDR3 length: 15; CDR3 protein: CASRTTGYSNQPQHF
V gene: TRBV27; J gene: TRBJ2-7; CDR3 length: 14; CDR3 protein: CASRPFRGFDEQYF
V gene: TRBV4-1; J gene: TRBJ1-1; CDR3 length: 14; CDR3 protein: CASSQEDSNTEAFF
V gene: TRBV5-4; J gene: TRBJ2-3; CDR3 length: 14; CDR3 protein: CASRLPGPADTQYF
V gene: TRBV11-3; J gene: TRBJ2-2; CDR3 length: 16; CDR3 protein: CASSVTSGGGAGELFF
V gene: TRBV9; J gene: TRBJ2-1; CDR3 length: 15; CDR3 protein: CASSVDRGGYNEQFF
V gene: TRBV6-5; J gene: TRBJ1-3; CDR3 length: 13; CDR3 protein: CASRGSAGNTIYF
V gene: TRBV4-1; J gene: TRBJ1-3; CDR3 length: 15; CDR3 protein: CASSRVDPGGNTIYF
V gene: TRBV5-5; J gene: TRBJ1-1; CDR3 length: 15; CDR3 protein: CASSSFGTRNTEAFF
V gene: TRBV7-8; J gene: TRBJ2-2; CDR3 length: 11; CDR3 protein: CASTPAGELFF
V gene: TRBV7-9; J gene: TRBJ2-5; CDR3 length: 13; CDR3 protein: CASVGSGQETQYF
V gene: TRBV25-1; J gene: TRBJ2-1; CDR3 length: 13; CDR3 protein: CASSRQGAGEQFF
V gene: TRBV11-2; J gene: TRBJ2-1; CDR3 length: 15; CDR3 protein: CASSLDPGLNNEQFF
V gene: TRBV6-1; J gene: TRBJ1-2; CDR3 length: 13; CDR3 protein: CASAGQRAYGYTF
V gene: TRBV5-4; J gene: TRBJ2-1; CDR3 length: 16; CDR3 protein: CASSSQSGVTYNEQFF